This T cell receptor beta chain was captured by sequencing in a study of cytomegalovirus exposure and HLA in healthy donors. Trimming took 0 bases from V and 0 from J, leaving 7 bases between them. CDR1 is SGDLS and CDR2 is YYNGEE in the germline V gene. The CDR3 loop spans 15 amino acids. Produced via immunoSEQ multiplex PCR; TCRdb's table is partial and in-frame only. The profile shows over 150,000 clones, more than 65% of them singletons. The receptor's source is a woman aged 30 to 39 in good health and CMV-seropositive. V and J are TRBV9 and TRBJ1-5; unclear D gene. Material for sequencing was PBMCs. The CDR3 bases are TGTGCCAGCAGCGTAGGTCAGAATAGCAATCAGCCCCAGCATTTT. The encoded protein is CASSVGQNSNQPQHF. Filled out from reference TRBV9 and TRBJ1-5, the complete variable domain reads DSGVTQTPKHLITATGQRVTLRCSPRSGDLSVYWYQQSLDQGLQFLIQYYNGEERAKGNILERFSAQQFPDLHSELNLSSLELGDSALYFCASSVGQNSNQPQHFGDGTRLSIL.